The text below deals with one T cell receptor (beta chain). The junction differs from germline at one of its ends, possibly a read error. Through a sample-barcoded 5' primer and a J-beta primer mix, a second PCR was run for about 6 to 11 cycles. TCRdb used MiXCR to reprocess the 5' RACE reads, holding one entry per CDR3 protein. The sample records some 290,000 distinct CDR3 sequences, 27% being singletons. Sample donors were healthy Caucasian individuals that came from Russia, aged about 6 to 95. At least 6 million PBMCs were isolated per sample. The data belong to a study of blood T cells in healthy people across ages. For the study at large: About one barcoded beta molecule per two T cells was captured by template switching.

The origin of this receptor is a woman aged 70-85 years in good health. Sequenced sample: blood.

This chain's CDR3 is CSASGVAGNIIYF. The CDR3 DNA reads TGCAGTGCTAGCGGGGTGGCTGGAAACATCATATATTTT. The rearrangement links TRBV20-1 to TRBJ1-3; D unclear. This CDR3 is 13 amino acids long. The germline V gene has CDR1 DFQATT and CDR2 SNEGSKA (reference sequence).